Listed below are T cell receptor beta chains from one sample, sequenced in a study of shared clonotypes between healthy human individuals. TCRdb's copy holds only in-frame clones and misses some; the assay was immunoSEQ multiplex PCR. Of some 300,000 clones listed, around 67% were seen once; the top ten hold more than 9%. The specimen sequenced was memory CD4+ T cells sorted from blood. The source is a young man in good health. Both conserved end residues are part of each CDR3. Each record gives: D gene, J gene, V gene, clone size, CDR3 DNA, CDR3 protein. D genes are given only for firm matches. A row's size may be missing; if present it is once, few, many or a size class.

TRBD1 | TRBJ1-1 | TRBV29-1 | - | TGCAGCGTTTGGACAGGGGGAACTGAAGCTTTCTTT | CSVWTGGTEAFF
- | TRBJ2-2 | TRBV5-4 | - | TGTGCCAGCAGCTCCACAAAGAACACCGGGGAGCTGTTTTTT | CASSSTKNTGELFF
TRBD1 | TRBJ2-1 | TRBV7-3 | - | TGTGCCAGCAGCCCTGACCGGGACAGCTACAATGAGCAGTTCTTC | CASSPDRDSYNEQFF
- | TRBJ2-7 | TRBV7-9 | - | TGTGCCAGCAGCTTAGCGGGACCCTCCTCCTACGAGCAGTACTTC | CASSLAGPSSYEQYF
TRBD2 | TRBJ2-1 | TRBV5-1 | - | TGCGCCAGCAGCCCCGGGACTATCGACAATGAGCAGTTCTTC | CASSPGTIDNEQFF
- | TRBJ2-1 | TRBV5-1 | - | TGCGCCAGCAGCTTGGATCCCGGGGATTTCAACTACAATGAGCAGTTCTTC | CASSLDPGDFNYNEQFF
- | TRBJ1-5 | TRBV12-1 | - | TGTGCCAGCAGCCGAACAGGCCAAGGAGGTCAGCCCCAGCATTTT | CASSRTGQGGQPQHF
- | TRBJ1-6 | TRBV15 | - | TGTGCCACCAGCCCGGGACTTTATAATTCACCCCTCCACTTT | CATSPGLYNSPLHF
TRBD1 | TRBJ1-1 | TRBV5-1 | - | TGCGCCAGCAGCCCACCGGGACAGACGAACACTGAAGCTTTCTTT | CASSPPGQTNTEAFF
- | TRBJ1-3 | TRBV5-4 | - | TGTGCCAGCAGCCGAGGTACTGCGGACTCTGGAAACACCATATATTTT | CASSRGTADSGNTIYF
- | TRBJ2-3 | TRBV28 | few | TGTGCCAGCAGTTTGCCCCCCTTAGGGTATTTT | CASSLPPLGYF
- | TRBJ1-1 | TRBV30 | - | TGTGCCTGGTCCGGTAGGAACACTGAAGCTTTCTTT | CAWSGRNTEAFF
TRBD2 | TRBJ2-1 | TRBV19 | - | TGTGCCAGTAGGTATCGGCGGGAGGACTACAATGAGCAGTTCTTC | CASRYRREDYNEQFF
- | TRBJ2-4 | TRBV7-2 | once | TGTGCCAGCAGCCCTCCGGGGAATCTAGCCAAAAACATTCAGTACTTC | CASSPPGNLAKNIQYF
TRBD1 | TRBJ2-4 | TRBV5-1 | - | TGCGCCAGCGCAGGGGGCTCAGACATTCAGTACTTC | CASAGGSDIQYF
TRBD1 | TRBJ1-5 | TRBV28 | - | TGTGCCAGCAGTTTATTGGGCGGGACAGGTCTAAGGCCCCAGCATTTT | CASSLLGGTGLRPQHF
TRBD1 | TRBJ1-2 | TRBV18 | - | TGTGCCAGCTCACCACCGGTCTCAAGCGACAGGGCTCGTGCAAGCTTC | CASSPPVSSDRARASF
- | TRBJ1-2 | TRBV30 | - | TGTGCCTGGAGCTCTGGCCGGTACTATGGCTACACCTTC | CAWSSGRYYGYTF
TRBD1 | TRBJ2-7 | TRBV6-1 | - | TGTGCCAGCAGTATTGACAGGGCCTACGAGCAGTACTTC | CASSIDRAYEQYF
TRBD2 | TRBJ2-7 | TRBV5-1 | - | TGCGCCAGCAGCTTGGTACTAGCGGGAGCCCACGAGCAGTACTTC | CASSLVLAGAHEQYF
- | TRBJ2-3 | TRBV30 | - | TGTGCCTGGAGTTTGGCGGATACGCAGTATTTT | CAWSLADTQYF
TRBD1 | TRBJ1-2 | TRBV7-8 | - | TGTGCCAGCAGCCCCGGACAGGGGGTCTATGGCTACACCTTC | CASSPGQGVYGYTF
TRBD2 | TRBJ2-7 | TRBV7-9 | - | TGTGCCAGCAGCTTAACAGCGGGAGGGCGGCCCTACGAGCAGTACTTC | CASSLTAGGRPYEQYF
- | TRBJ2-3 | TRBV15 | - | TGTGCCACCAGCAGCGACAGGCCAGGCTTTGATACGCAGTATTTT | CATSSDRPGFDTQYF
TRBD2 | TRBJ2-1 | TRBV29-1 | few | TGCAGCGTTGTGGGACTAGCGGAAAACTACAATGAGCAGTTCTTC | CSVVGLAENYNEQFF
TRBD1 | TRBJ2-2 | TRBV5-1 | - | TGCGCCAGCAGCTTGGCCACAGGGGGCGCGCACACCGGGGAGCTGTTTTTT | CASSLATGGAHTGELFF
TRBD2 | TRBJ2-3 | TRBV5-5 | few | TGTGCCAGCAGCACGGGACTAGCGGGAGCCCCTAGCACAGATACGCAGTATTTT | CASSTGLAGAPSTDTQYF
TRBD2 | TRBJ2-3 | TRBV5-6 | few | TGTGCCAGCAGCTTGGTGGGCGGGGGGAGCACAGATACGCAGTATTTT | CASSLVGGGSTDTQYF
- | TRBJ2-2 | TRBV5-6 | - | TGTGCCAGCAGCAAGCGGACCAACCAAAGAGCCGGGGAGCTGTTTTTT | CASSKRTNQRAGELFF
TRBD1 | TRBJ1-1 | TRBV4-1 | - | TGCGCCAGCAGCGTTCCCGGGACAGGGAACACTGAAGCTTTCTTT | CASSVPGTGNTEAFF
- | TRBJ2-1 | TRBV2 | - | TGTGCCAGCAGTGATTTTCGCCATGAGCAGTTCTTC | CASSDFRHEQFF
- | TRBJ2-3 | TRBV7-8 | - | TGTGCCAGCAGCCCTCAGACTACTTACACAGATACGCAGTATTTT | CASSPQTTYTDTQYF
- | TRBJ2-3 | TRBV5-5 | - | TGTGCCAGCAGCCTGAGTTCCCCAGATACGCAGTATTTT | CASSLSSPDTQYF
TRBD1 | TRBJ1-5 | TRBV5-1 | - | TGCGCCAGCAGCCCACAGGGGTATAGCAATCAGCCCCAGCATTTT | CASSPQGYSNQPQHF
- | TRBJ1-1 | TRBV5-1 | - | TGCGCCAGCAGCCCACAGGACGGGAACACTGAAGCTTTCTTT | CASSPQDGNTEAFF
TRBD2 | TRBJ2-1 | TRBV5-1 | - | TGCGCCAGCAGCTCGGTGGGACTAGCGGTTTTAAATGAGCAGTTCTTC | CASSSVGLAVLNEQFF
TRBD1 | TRBJ2-7 | TRBV11-2 | - | TGTGCCAGCAGCTTAACAGGGGGCCTCTACGAGCAGTACTTC | CASSLTGGLYEQYF
TRBD1 | TRBJ1-1 | TRBV5-1 | once | TGCGCCAGCAGCTTGGTGACAGGGTCCTTCACTGAAGCTTTCTTT | CASSLVTGSFTEAFF
- | TRBJ2-7 | TRBV2 | - | TGTGCCTCGCAGAGGGGTCCCGTTTCGGACGAGCAGTACTTC | CASQRGPVSDEQYF
TRBD1 | TRBJ1-2 | TRBV27 | - | TGTGCCAGCAGTTTAGGACAGGGGGTGTATGGCTACACCTTC | CASSLGQGVYGYTF
TRBD2 | TRBJ2-2 | TRBV7-9 | - | TGTGCCAGCGACCCGGGACTAGCGGTGGTAACCGGGGAGCTGTTTTTT | CASDPGLAVVTGELFF